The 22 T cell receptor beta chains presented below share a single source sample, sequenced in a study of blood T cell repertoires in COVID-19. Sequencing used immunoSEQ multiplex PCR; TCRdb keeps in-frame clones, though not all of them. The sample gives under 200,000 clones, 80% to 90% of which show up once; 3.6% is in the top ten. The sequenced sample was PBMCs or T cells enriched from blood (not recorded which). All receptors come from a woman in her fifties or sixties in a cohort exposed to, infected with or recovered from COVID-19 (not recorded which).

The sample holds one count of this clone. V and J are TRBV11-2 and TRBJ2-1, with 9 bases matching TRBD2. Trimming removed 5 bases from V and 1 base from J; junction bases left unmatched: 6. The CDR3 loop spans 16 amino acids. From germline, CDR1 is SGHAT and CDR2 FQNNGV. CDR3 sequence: CASSLTSGGSYNEQFF. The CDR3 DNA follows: TGTGCCAGCAGCCTAACCAGCGGGGGGTCCTACAATGAGCAGTTCTTC.

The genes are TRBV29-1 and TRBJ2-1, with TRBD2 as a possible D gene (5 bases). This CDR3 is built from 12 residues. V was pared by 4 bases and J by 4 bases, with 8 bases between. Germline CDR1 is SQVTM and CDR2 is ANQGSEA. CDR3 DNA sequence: TGCAGCGTTGGCAGAGGGTACAATGAGCAGTTCTTC. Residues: CSVGRGYNEQFF.

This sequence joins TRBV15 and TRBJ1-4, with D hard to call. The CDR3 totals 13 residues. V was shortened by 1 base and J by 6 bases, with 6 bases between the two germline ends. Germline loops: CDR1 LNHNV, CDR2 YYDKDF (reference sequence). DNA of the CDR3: TGTGCCACCAGCAGAGGGGGAGATGAAAAACTGTTTTTT. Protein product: CATSRGGDEKLFF. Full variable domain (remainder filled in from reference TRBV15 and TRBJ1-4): DAMVIQNPRYQVTQFGKPVTLSCSQTLNHNVMYWYQQKSSQAPKLLFHYYDKDFNNEADTPDNFQSRRPNTSFCFLDIRSPGLGDTAMYLCATSRGGDEKLFFGSGTQLSVL.

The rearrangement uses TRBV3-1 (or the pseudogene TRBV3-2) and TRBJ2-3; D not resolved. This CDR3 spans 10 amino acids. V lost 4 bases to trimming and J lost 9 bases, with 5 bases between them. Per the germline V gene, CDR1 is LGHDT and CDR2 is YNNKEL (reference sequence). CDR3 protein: CASSLATQYF. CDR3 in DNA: TGTGCCAGCAGCCTGGCAACGCAGTATTTT.

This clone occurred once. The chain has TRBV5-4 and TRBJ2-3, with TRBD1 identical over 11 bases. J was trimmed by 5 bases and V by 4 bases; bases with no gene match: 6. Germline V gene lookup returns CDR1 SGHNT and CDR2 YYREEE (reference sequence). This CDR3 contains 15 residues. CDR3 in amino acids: CASSADRGREDTQYF. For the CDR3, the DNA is TGTGCCAGCAGCGCGGACAGGGGGCGTGAAGATACGCAGTATTTT.

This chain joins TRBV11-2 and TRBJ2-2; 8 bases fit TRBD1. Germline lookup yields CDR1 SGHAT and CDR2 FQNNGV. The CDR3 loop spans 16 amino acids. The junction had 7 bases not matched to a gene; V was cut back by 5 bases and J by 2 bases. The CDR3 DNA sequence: TGTGCCAGCAGCCGGGGGCAGGGGGCCAACACCGGGGAGCTGTTTTTT. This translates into CASSRGQGANTGELFF.

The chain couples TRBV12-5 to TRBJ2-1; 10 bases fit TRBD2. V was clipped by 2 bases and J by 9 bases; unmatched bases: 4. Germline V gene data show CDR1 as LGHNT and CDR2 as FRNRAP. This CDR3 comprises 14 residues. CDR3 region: CASGLSGGAGEQFF. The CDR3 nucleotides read TGTGCTAGTGGTTTGAGCGGGGGGGCCGGTGAGCAGTTCTTC.

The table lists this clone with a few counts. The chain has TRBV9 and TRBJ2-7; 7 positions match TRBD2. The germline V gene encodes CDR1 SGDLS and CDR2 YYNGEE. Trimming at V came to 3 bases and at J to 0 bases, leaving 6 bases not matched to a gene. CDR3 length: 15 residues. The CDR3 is CASSAREESSYEQYF. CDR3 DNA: TGTGCCAGCAGCGCCCGGGAGGAGTCCTCCTACGAGCAGTACTTC.

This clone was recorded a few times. CDR3 sequence reads: CATSGWDSGSLEINSGNTIYF. CDR3 DNA sequence: TGTGCCACCAGTGGCTGGGATTCAGGGTCTTTGGAGATCAACTCTGGAAACACCATATATTTT. The rearrangement links TRBV24-1 to TRBJ1-3, with a possible D match to TRBD1 (5 bases). Trimming pared 5 bases from V and 0 bases from J, leaving 28 bases between. Germline V gives CDR1 KGHDR, CDR2 SFDVKD. The CDR3 totals 21 residues.

The CDR3 coding sequence is TGTGCCATCCTCTCTACAGGGAAGGGCACTGAAGCTTTCTTT. Amino acids: CAILSTGKGTEAFF. The chain links TRBV28 to TRBJ1-1, with D tentatively TRBD1 (6 bases). Trimming pared 10 bases from V and 4 bases from J, leaving 19 bases between. Germline values: CDR1 MDHEN, CDR2 SYDVKM. The CDR3 is made up of 14 amino acids.

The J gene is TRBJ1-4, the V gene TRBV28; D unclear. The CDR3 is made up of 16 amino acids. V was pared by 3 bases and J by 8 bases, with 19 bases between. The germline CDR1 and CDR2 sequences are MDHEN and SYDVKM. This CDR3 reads CASSFKPGSRGEKLFF. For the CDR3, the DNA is TGTGCCAGCAGTTTCAAACCGGGTTCGCGAGGAGAAAAACTGTTTTTT. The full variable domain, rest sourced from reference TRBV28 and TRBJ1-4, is DVKVTQSSRYLVKRTGEKVFLECVQDMDHENMFWYRQDPGLGLRLIYFSYDVKMKEKGDIPEGYSVSREKKERFSLILESASTNQTSMYLCASSFKPGSRGEKLFFGSGTQLSVL.

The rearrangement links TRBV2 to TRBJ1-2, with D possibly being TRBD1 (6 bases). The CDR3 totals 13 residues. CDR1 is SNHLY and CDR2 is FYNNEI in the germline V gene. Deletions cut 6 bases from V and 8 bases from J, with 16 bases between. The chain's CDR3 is CASRTQGQTGYTF. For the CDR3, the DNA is TGTGCCAGCAGGACCCAGGGGCAAACCGGCTACACCTTC. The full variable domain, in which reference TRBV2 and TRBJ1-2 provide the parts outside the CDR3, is EPEVTQTPSHQVTQMGQEVILRCVPISNHLYFYWYRQILGQKVEFLVSFYNNEISEKSEIFDDQFSVERPDGSNFTLKIRSTKLEDSAMYFCASRTQGQTGYTFGSGTRLTVV.

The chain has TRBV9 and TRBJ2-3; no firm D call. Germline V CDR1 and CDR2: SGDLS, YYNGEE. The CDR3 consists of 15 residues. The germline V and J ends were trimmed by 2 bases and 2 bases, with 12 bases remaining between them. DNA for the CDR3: TGTGCCAGCAGCGTTGGGCTCAGCAACACAGATACGCAGTATTTT. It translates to CASSVGLSNTDTQYF.

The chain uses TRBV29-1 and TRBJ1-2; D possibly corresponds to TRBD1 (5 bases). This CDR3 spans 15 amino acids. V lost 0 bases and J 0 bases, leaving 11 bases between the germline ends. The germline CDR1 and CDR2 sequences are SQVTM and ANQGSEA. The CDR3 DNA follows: TGCAGCGTTGAAGATCTAGACAGCGCTAACTATGGCTACACCTTC. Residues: CSVEDLDSANYGYTF.

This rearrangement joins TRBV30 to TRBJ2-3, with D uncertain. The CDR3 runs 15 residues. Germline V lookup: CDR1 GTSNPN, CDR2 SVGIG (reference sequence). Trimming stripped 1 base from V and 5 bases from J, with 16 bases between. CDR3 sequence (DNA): TGTGCCTGGAGTGCGAGGCAGTCGTCAAGAGATACGCAGTATTTT. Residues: CAWSARQSSRDTQYF.

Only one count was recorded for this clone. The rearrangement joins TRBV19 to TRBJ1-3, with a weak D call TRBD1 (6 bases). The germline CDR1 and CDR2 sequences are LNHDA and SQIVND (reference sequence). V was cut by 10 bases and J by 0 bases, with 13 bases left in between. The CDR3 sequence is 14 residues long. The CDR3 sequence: CAIMTGDSGNTIYF. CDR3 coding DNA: TGTGCCATCATGACAGGAGACTCTGGAAACACCATATATTTT.

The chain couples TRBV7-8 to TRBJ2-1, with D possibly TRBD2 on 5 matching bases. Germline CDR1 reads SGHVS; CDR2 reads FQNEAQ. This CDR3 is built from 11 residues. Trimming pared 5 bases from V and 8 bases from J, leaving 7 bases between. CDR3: CASSPGYEQFF. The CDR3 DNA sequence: TGTGCCAGCAGCCCGGGGTATGAGCAGTTCTTC.

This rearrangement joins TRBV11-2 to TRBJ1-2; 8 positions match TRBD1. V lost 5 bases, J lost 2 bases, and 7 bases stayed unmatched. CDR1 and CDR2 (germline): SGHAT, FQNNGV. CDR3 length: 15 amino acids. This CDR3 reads CASSPYRGGNYGYTF. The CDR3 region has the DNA TGTGCCAGCAGCCCTTACAGGGGGGGAAACTATGGCTACACCTTC.

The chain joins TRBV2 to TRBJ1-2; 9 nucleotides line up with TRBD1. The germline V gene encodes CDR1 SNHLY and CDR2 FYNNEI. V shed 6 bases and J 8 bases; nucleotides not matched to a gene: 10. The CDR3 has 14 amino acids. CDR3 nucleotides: TGTGCCAGCAGGAAAACAGGGGGCCGGGGAGGCTACACCTTC. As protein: CASRKTGGRGGYTF.

CDR3: CASSIGRQVSNQPQHF. CDR3 DNA: TGTGCCAGTAGTATCGGTCGTCAGGTTAGCAATCAGCCCCAGCATTTT. The V and J genes are TRBV19 and TRBJ1-5, with no clear D. Germline assignment: CDR1 LNHDA and CDR2 SQIVND (reference sequence). The CDR3 contains 16 residues. V was clipped by 3 bases and J by 0 bases, with 12 bases between them.

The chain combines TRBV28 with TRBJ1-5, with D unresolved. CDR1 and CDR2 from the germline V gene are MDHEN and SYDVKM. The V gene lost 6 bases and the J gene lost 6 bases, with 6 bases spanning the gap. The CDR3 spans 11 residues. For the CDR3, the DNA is TGTGCCAGCAGGGGAGGTCAGCCCCAGCATTTT. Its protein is CASRGGQPQHF.

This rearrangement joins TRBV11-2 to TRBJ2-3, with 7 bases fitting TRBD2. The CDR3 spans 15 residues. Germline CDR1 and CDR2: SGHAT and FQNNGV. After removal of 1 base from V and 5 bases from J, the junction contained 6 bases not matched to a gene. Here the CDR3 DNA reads TGTGCCAGCAGCTTAGGCGGGGGAAGCGGAGATACGCAGTATTTT. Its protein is CASSLGGGSGDTQYF.